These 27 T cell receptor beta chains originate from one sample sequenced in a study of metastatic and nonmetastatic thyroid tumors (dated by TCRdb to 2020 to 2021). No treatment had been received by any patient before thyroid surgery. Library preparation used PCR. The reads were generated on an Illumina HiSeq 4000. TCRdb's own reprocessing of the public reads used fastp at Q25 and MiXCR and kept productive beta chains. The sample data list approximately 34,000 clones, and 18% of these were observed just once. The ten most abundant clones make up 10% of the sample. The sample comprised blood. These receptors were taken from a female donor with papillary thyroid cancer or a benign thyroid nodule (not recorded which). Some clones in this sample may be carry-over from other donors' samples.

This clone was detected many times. The CDR3 DNA reads TGCAGTGCTCTTAAAGCACAGGGGCGTGGCTACACCTTC. It specifies CSALKAQGRGYTF. V and J are TRBV20-1 and TRBJ1-2; 7 positions agree with TRBD1. Germline V gene data show CDR1 as DFQATT and CDR2 as SNEGSKA (reference sequence). The CDR3 extends over 13 amino acids. The junction had 10 bases not matched to a gene; V was cut back by 5 bases and J by 7 bases.

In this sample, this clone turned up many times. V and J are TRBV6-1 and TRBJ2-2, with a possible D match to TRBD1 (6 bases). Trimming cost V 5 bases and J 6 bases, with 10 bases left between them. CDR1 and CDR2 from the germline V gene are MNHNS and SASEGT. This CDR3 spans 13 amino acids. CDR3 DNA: TGTGCCAGCAGTCAAACAGGGTCCGGGGAGCTGTTTTTT. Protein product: CASSQTGSGELFF.

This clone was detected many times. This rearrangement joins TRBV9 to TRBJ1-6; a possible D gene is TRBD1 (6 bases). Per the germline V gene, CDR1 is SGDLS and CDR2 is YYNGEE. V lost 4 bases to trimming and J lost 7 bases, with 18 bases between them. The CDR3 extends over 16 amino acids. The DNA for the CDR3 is TGTGCCAGCAGCTCCCCGGCAGGGGCCGAAAATTCACCCCTCCACTTT. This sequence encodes CASSSPAGAENSPLHF.

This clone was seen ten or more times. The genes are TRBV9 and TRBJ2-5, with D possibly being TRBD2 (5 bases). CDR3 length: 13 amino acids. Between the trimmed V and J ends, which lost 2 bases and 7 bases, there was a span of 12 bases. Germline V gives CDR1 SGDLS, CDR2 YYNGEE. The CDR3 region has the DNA TGTGCCAGCAGCGTTGAGGTTGGGAGGACCCAGTACTTC. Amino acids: CASSVEVGRTQYF.

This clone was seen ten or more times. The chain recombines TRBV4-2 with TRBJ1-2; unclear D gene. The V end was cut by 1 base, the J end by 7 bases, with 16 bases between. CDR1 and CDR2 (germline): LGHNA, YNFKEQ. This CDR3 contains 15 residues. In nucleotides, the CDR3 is TGTGCCAGCAGCCAAGGCCTTTCGGGTGTTCTTGGCTACACCTTC. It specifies CASSQGLSGVLGYTF.

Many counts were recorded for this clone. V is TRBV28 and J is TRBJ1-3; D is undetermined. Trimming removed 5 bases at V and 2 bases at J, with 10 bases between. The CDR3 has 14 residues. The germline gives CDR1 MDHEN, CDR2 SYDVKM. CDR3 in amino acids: CASSPIPAGNTIYF. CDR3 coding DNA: TGTGCCAGCAGTCCTATTCCCGCTGGAAACACCATATATTTT.

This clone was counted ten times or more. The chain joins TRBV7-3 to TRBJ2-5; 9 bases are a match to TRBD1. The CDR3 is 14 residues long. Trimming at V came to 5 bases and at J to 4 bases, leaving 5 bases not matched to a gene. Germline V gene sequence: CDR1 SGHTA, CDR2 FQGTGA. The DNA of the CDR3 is TGTGCCAGCAGCGTACAGGGGGCCGGAGAGACCCAGTACTTC. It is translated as CASSVQGAGETQYF.

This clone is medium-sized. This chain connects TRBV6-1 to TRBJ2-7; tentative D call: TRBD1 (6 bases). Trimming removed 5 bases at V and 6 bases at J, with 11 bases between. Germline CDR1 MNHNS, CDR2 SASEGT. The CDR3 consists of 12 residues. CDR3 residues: CASSRTGFEQYF. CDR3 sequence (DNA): TGTGCCAGCAGTAGAACAGGGTTCGAGCAGTACTTC.

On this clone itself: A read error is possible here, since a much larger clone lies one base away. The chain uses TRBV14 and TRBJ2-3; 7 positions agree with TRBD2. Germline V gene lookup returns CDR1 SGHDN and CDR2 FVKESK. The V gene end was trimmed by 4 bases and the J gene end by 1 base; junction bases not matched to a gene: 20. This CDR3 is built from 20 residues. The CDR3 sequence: CASSPVVVKRGWGRTDTQYF. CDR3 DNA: TGTGCCAGCAGCCCCGTGGTGGTGAAGCGGGGTTGGGGACGCACAGATACGCAGTATTTT.

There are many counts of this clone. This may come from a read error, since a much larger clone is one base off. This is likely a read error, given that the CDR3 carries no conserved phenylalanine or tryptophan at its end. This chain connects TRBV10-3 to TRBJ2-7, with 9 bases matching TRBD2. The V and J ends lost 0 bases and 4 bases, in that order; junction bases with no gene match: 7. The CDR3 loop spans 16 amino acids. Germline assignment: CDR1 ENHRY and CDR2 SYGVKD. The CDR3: CAISESWAGGLYEQYL. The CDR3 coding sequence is TGTGCCATCAGTGAGTCCTGGGCGGGAGGGTTGTACGAGCAGTACCTC.

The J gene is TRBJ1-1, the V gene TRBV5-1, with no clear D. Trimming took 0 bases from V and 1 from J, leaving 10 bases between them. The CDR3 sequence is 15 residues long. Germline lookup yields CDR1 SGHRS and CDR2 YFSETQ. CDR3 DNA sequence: TGCGCCAGCAGCTTGGATGAGGGTTGGAACACTGAAGCTTTCTTT. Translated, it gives CASSLDEGWNTEAFF. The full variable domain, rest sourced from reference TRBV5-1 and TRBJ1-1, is KAGVTQTPRYLIKTRGQQVTLSCSPISGHRSVSWYQQTPGQGLQFLFEYFSETQRNKGNFPGRFSGRQFSNSRSEMNVSTLELGDSALYLCASSLDEGWNTEAFFGQGTRLTVV.

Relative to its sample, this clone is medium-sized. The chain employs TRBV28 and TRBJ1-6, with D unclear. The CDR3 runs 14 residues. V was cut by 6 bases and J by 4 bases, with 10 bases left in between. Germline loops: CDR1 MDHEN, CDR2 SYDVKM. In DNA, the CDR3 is TGTGCCAGCAGCCCCTCTGTATATAATTCACCCCTCCACTTT. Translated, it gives CASSPSVYNSPLHF.

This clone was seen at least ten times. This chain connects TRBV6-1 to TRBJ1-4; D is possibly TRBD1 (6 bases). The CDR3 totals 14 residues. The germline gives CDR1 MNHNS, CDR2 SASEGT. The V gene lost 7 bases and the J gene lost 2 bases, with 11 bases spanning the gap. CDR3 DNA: TGTGCCAGCAACACAGGGTCTACTAATGAAAAACTGTTTTTT. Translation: CASNTGSTNEKLFF.

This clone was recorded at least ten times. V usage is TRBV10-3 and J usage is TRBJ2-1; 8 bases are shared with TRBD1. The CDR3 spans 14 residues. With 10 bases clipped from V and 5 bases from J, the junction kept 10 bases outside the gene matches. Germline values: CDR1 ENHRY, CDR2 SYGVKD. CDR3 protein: CATLQGVGDNEQFF. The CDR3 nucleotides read TGTGCCACACTACAGGGGGTTGGTGACAATGAGCAGTTCTTC.

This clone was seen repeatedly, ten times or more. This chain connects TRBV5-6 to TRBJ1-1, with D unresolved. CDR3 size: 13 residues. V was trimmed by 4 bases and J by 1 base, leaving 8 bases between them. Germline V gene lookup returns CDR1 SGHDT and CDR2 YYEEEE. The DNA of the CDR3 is TGTGCCAGCAGCCCTCAGTGGAACACTGAAGCTTTCTTT. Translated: CASSPQWNTEAFF.

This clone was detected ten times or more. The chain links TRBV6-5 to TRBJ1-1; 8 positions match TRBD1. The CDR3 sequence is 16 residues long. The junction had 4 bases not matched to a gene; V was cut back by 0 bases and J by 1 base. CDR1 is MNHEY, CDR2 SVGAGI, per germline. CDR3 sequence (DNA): TGTGCCAGCAGTTACTCGGCGGACAGGGAGAACACTGAAGCTTTCTTT. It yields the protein CASSYSADRENTEAFF.

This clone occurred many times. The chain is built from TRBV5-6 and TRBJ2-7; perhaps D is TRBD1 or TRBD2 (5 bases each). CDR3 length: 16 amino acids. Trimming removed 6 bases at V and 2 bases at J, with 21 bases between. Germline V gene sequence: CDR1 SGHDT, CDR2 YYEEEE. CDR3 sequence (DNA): TGTGCCAGCACTCCCGGGGCCAATGTACAGGCCTACGAGCAGTACTTC. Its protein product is CASTPGANVQAYEQYF.

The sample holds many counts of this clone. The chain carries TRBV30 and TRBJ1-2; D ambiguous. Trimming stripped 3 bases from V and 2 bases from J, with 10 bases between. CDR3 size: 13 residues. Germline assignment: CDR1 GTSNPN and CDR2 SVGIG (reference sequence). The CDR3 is CAWRYASNYGYTF. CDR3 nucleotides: TGTGCCTGGAGATACGCCAGCAACTATGGCTACACCTTC.

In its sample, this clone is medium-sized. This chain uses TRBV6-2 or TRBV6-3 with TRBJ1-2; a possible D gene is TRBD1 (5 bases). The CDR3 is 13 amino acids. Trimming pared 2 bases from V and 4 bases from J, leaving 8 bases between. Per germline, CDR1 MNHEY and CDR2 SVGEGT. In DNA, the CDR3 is TGTGCCAGCAGTTACGACAGTATCTATGGCTACACCTTC. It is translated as CASSYDSIYGYTF.

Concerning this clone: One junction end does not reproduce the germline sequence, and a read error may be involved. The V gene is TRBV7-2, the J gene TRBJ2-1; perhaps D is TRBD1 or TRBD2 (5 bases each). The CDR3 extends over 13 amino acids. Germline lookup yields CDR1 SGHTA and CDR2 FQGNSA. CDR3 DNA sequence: TGTGCCAGCATCTTAAATTGTGAGGGACGGCAGTTCTTC. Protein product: CASILNCEGRQFF. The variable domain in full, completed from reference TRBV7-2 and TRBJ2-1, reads GAGVSQSPSNKVTEKGKDVELRCDPISGHTALYWYRQSLGQGLEFLIYFQGNSAPDKSGLPSDRFSAERTGGSVSTLTIQRTQQEDSAVYLCASILNCEGRQFFGPGTRLTVL.

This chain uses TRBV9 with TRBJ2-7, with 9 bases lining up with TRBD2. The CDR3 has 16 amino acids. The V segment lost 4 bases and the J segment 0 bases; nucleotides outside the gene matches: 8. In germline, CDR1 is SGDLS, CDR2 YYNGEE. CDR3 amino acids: CASSHGGGRASYEQYF. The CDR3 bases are TGTGCCAGCAGCCACGGAGGCGGGAGGGCCTCCTACGAGCAGTACTTC.

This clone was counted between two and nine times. CDR3: CASSGTDLDTQYF. The CDR3, as DNA: TGTGCCAGCAGTGGTACCGACTTGGATACGCAGTATTTT. The chain has TRBV6-4 and TRBJ2-3, with D unclear. CDR3 length: 13 residues. The germline gives CDR1 MRHNA, CDR2 SNTAGT. The ends were cut back, 4 bases at V and 6 bases at J, with 11 bases in the middle.

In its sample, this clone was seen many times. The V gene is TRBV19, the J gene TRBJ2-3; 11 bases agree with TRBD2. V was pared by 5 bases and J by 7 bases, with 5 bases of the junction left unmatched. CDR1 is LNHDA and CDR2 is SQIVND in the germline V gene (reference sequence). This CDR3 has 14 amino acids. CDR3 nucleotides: TGTGCCAGTAGTGAGACTAGCGGGATGTATACGCAGTATTTT. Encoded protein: CASSETSGMYTQYF.

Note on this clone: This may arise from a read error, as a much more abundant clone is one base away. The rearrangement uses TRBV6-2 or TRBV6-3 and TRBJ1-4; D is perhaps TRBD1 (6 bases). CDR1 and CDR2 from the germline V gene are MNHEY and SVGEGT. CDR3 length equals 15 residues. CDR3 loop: CASSYLGGGDEKLFF. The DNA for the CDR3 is TGTGCCAGCAGTTACCTAGGGGGGGGCGATGAGAAACTGTTTTTT.

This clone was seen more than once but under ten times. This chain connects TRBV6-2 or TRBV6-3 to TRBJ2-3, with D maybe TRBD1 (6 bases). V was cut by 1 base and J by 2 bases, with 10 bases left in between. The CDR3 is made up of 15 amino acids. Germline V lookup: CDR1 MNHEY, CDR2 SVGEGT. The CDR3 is CASSYYRAPTDTQYF. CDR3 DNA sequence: TGTGCCAGCAGTTACTACAGGGCACCCACAGATACGCAGTATTTT.

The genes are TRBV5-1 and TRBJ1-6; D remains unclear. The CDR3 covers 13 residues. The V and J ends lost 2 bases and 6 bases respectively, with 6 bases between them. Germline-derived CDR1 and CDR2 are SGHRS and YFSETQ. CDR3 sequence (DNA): TGCGCCAGCAGCTTCGCAGCTAATTCACCCCTCCACTTT. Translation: CASSFAANSPLHF.

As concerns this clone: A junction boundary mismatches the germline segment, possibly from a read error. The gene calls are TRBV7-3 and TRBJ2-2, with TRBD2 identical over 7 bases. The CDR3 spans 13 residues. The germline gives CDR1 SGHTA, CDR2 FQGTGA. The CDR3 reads CAISPGRHRGAVF. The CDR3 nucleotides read TGTGCCATCAGCCCCGGGAGGCACCGGGGAGCTGTTTTT.